These T cell receptor beta chains were read from a single sample in a study of T cell responses to AZD1222 COVID-19 vaccine. Assay used: immunoSEQ multiplex PCR; TCRdb lists only in-frame clones, some missing. The sample contains roughly 120,000 clones, around 85% of which appear only once. Material: peripheral blood, obtained on day 0 of AZD1222 vaccination. The receptors originated from an adult in good health. Both conserved end residues are part of each CDR3. A D gene is named only where the DNA matches it firmly.

CDR3 protein	V gene	J gene	D gene
CASSEALGRGGLNEQYF	TRBV2	TRBJ2-7	NA
CASSETGGLTDTQYF	TRBV7-9	TRBJ2-3	TRBD1
CAIRRGQGETQYF	TRBV10-3	TRBJ2-5	TRBD1
CASSLTQVDNSPLHF	TRBV28	TRBJ1-6	NA
CASSLDRSTDTQYF	TRBV14	TRBJ2-3	NA
CAISVATEREQYF	TRBV10-3	TRBJ2-7	NA
CASGGYEQYF	TRBV28	TRBJ2-7	NA
CASSIFGQGSSYNEQFF	TRBV19	TRBJ2-1	TRBD1
CASSQAPAGGADEAFF	TRBV4-3	TRBJ1-1	NA
CASSVRQPANTEAFF	TRBV2	TRBJ1-1	NA
CAISEPNQGNPYEQYF	TRBV10-3	TRBJ2-7	NA
CTSNSDRGNCSQPQHF	TRBV1	TRBJ1-5	NA
CASSRSGTLSYEQYF	TRBV28	TRBJ2-7	NA
CASSLAGSNSPLHF	TRBV5-4	TRBJ1-6	NA
CASSDRGNSNTGELFF	TRBV2	TRBJ2-2	TRBD1
CASSLGVTFRAFF	TRBV7-8	TRBJ1-1	NA
CASIQGPGGYTF	TRBV7-2	TRBJ1-2	NA
CASTKAAMNTEAFF	TRBV6-6	TRBJ1-1	NA
CAWSIDSPGELFF	TRBV30	TRBJ2-2	NA
CASSFGVYGYTF	TRBV12-3/TRBV12-4	TRBJ1-2	NA
CASSEGQGVAEAFF	TRBV5-6	TRBJ1-1	TRBD1
CASSWATGDGNTIYF	TRBV5-1	TRBJ1-3	NA
CASSLSLGQFF	TRBV11-2	TRBJ2-1	NA
CASQGFTGNTIYF	TRBV6-5	TRBJ1-3	NA
CSVVPFPGTHGYTF	TRBV29-1	TRBJ1-2	NA
CASSLNAPGELFF	TRBV7-9	TRBJ2-2	NA
CASSQGPQGTEAFF	TRBV14	TRBJ1-1	NA
CASSRPAGTVNQETQYF	TRBV6-6	TRBJ2-5	NA
CASSFFETQYF	TRBV12-3/TRBV12-4	TRBJ2-5	NA
CASSLLTGGPRTYEQYF	TRBV5-4	TRBJ2-7	NA
CASSPGLATDTQYF	TRBV19	TRBJ2-3	NA
CASSGDREMNTEAFF	TRBV7-6	TRBJ1-1	TRBD1
CASSPNGQVYNEQFF	TRBV5-1	TRBJ2-1	TRBD1
CATHGGTGGRNEQFF	TRBV6-5	TRBJ2-1	TRBD1
CARQVYGYTF	TRBV20-1	TRBJ1-2	NA
CASRSTGGEAFF	TRBV6-4	TRBJ1-1	TRBD1
CASSPGGLGGELFF	TRBV7-2	TRBJ2-2	TRBD1
CASSPDGLVQPQHF	TRBV5-1	TRBJ1-5	NA
CASSRGGRTDTQYF	TRBV3-1/TRBV3-2	TRBJ2-3	NA
CASSLSPVGTEAFF	TRBV27	TRBJ1-1	NA
CASSLTAYEQYF	TRBV12-3/TRBV12-4	TRBJ2-7	NA
CASSLSGVSIQYF	TRBV7-2	TRBJ2-4	NA
CASRDQENYGYTF	TRBV2	TRBJ1-2	NA
CASSPAPTGNYGYTF	TRBV18	TRBJ1-2	TRBD1
CASSEEGGTWGTDTQYF	TRBV4-3	TRBJ2-3	TRBD2
CASSLGTDRGNTIYF	TRBV11-3	TRBJ1-3	NA
CASTGGKNTEAFF	TRBV28	TRBJ1-1	NA
CASSQDWGRVVNTEAFF	TRBV4-1	TRBJ1-1	NA
CASTRQLGTGELFF	TRBV5-4	TRBJ2-2	NA
CASTSGGWGYTF	TRBV19	TRBJ1-2	NA
CASTQEEGGSPLHF	TRBV2	TRBJ1-6	NA
CASSYRDTGELFF	TRBV11-3	TRBJ2-2	NA
CAWRGTGLYEQYF	TRBV30	TRBJ2-7	TRBD1
CATGTQRSRGDEQFF	TRBV2	TRBJ2-1	NA
CASSQGQTGELFF	TRBV12-3/TRBV12-4	TRBJ2-2	TRBD1
CASSWTDSGTQYF	TRBV5-4	TRBJ2-5	NA
CSVRETNEKLFF	TRBV29-1	TRBJ1-4	NA
CASSLRGLGEKLFF	TRBV6-5	TRBJ1-4	TRBD1
CANQGNYGYTF	TRBV28	TRBJ1-2	NA